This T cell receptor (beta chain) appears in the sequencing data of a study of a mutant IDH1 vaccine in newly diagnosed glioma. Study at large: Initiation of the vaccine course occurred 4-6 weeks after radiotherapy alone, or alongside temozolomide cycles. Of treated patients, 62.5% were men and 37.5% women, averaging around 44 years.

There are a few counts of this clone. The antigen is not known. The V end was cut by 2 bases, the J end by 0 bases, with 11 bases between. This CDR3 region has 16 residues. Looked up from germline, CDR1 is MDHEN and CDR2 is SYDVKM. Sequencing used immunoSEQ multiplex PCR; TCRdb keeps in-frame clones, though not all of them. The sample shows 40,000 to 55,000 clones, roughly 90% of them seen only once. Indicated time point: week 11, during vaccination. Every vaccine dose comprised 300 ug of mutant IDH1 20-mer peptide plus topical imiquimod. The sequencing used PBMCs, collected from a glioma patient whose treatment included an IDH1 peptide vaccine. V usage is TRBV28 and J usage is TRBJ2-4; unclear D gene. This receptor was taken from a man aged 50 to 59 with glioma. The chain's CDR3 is CASSLRASLAKNIQYF. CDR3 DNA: TGTGCCAGCAGTTTACGGGCATCCCTAGCCAAAAACATTCAGTACTTC.